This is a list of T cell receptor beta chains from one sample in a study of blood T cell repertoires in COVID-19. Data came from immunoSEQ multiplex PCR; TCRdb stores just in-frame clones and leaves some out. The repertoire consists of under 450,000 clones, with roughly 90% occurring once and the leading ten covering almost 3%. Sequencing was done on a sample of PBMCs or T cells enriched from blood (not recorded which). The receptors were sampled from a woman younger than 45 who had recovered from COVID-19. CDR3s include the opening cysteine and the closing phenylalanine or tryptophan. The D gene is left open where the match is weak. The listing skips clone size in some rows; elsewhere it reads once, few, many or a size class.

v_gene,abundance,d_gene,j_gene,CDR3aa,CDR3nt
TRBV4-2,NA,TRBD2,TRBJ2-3,CASSQDGTSGRGDTQYF,TGTGCCAGCAGCCAAGATGGGACTAGCGGGAGGGGAGATACGCAGTATTTT
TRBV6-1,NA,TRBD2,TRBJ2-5,CASSGVGTSGKETQYF,TGTGCCAGCAGTGGGGTGGGGACTAGCGGAAAAGAGACCCAGTACTTC
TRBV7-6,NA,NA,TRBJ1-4,CASSSRELLNEKLFF,TGTGCCAGCAGCTCTCGGGAACTCTTAAACGAAAAACTGTTTTTT
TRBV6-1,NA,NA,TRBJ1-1,CASSESLNTEAFF,TGTGCCAGCAGTGAATCGTTGAACACTGAAGCTTTCTTT
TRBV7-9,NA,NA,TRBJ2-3,CASSLGLEVAVDTQYF,TGTGCCAGCAGCTTAGGGCTCGAAGTAGCAGTAGATACGCAGTATTTT
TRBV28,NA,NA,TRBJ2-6,CASGAASSGANVLTF,TGTGCCAGCGGGGCAGCAAGCTCTGGGGCCAACGTCCTGACTTTC
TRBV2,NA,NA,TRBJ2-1,CAIYSAGSSYNEQFF,TGTGCCATCTACTCGGCGGGTAGCTCCTACAATGAGCAGTTCTTC
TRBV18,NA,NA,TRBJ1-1,CASSRRQNTEAFF,TGTGCCAGCTCACGGCGACAGAACACTGAAGCTTTCTTT
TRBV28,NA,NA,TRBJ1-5,CASINRFNQPQHF,TGTGCCAGCATTAACAGGTTCAATCAGCCCCAGCATTTT
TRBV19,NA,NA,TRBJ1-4,CASTPQGYEKLFF,TGTGCCAGTACCCCCCAGGGGTATGAAAAACTGTTTTTT
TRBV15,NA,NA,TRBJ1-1,CATSSRGDTEAFF,TGTGCCACCAGCAGCCGGGGTGACACTGAAGCTTTCTTT
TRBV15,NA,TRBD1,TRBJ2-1,CATSLRGDRGLNEQFF,TGTGCCACCAGCCTTCGCGGGGACAGGGGGCTTAATGAGCAGTTCTTC
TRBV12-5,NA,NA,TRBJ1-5,CASGLSNQPQHF,TGTGCTAGTGGTTTGTCGAATCAGCCCCAGCATTTT
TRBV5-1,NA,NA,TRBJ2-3,CASSLGAATDTQYF,TGCGCCAGCAGCTTAGGCGCGGCCACAGATACGCAGTATTTT
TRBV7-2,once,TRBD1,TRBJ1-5,CASSLVTGVNQPQHF,TGTGCCAGCAGCTTAGTGACAGGGGTGAATCAGCCCCAGCATTTT
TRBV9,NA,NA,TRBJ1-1,CASSFGRVLDTEAFF,TGTGCCAGCAGCTTCGGGAGGGTCCTGGACACTGAAGCTTTCTTT
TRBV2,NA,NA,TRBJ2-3,CARATRATDTQYF,TGTGCCAGGGCGACTAGAGCCACAGATACGCAGTATTTT
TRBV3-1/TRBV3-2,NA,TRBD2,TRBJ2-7,CASSARTSGVQAYEQYF,TGTGCCAGCAGCGCCCGGACTAGCGGGGTGCAGGCCTACGAGCAGTACTTC
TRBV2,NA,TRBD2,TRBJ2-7,CAVLAGEVKDEQYF,TGTGCCGTACTAGCGGGAGAAGTAAAGGACGAGCAGTACTTC
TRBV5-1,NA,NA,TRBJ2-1,CASRPEWGASYNEQFF,TGCGCCAGCAGACCTGAGTGGGGAGCCTCCTACAATGAGCAGTTCTTC
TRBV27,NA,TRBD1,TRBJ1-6,CASTQGAGSPLHF,TGTGCCAGCACCCAGGGGGCGGGGTCACCCCTCCACTTT
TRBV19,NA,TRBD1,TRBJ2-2,CAAEPGQGVIGELFF,TGTGCCGCCGAGCCGGGACAGGGTGTTATCGGGGAGCTGTTTTTT
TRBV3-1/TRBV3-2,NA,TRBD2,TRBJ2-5,CASSQAAGGGQETQYF,TGTGCCAGCAGCCAGGCCGCGGGAGGGGGGCAAGAGACCCAGTACTTC
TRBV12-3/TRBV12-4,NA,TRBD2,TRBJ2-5,CASNSGGQETQYF,TGTGCCAGTAATAGCGGGGGCCAAGAGACCCAGTACTTC
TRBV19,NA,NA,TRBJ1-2,CASKRTEYYGYTF,TGTGCCAGTAAGCGGACAGAATATTATGGCTACACCTTC
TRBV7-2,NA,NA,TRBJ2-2,CASTPRRTGELFF,TGTGCCAGCACCCCTAGGAGAACCGGGGAGCTGTTTTTT
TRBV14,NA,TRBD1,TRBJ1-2,CASSQAGTGVNGYTF,TGTGCCAGCAGCCAAGCGGGGACAGGTGTTAACGGCTACACCTTC
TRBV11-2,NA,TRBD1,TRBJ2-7,CASSSKADRGYYHYEQYF,TGTGCCAGCAGCTCAAAAGCGGACAGGGGGTATTACCACTACGAGCAGTACTTC
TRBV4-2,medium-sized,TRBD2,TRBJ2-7,CASSQEVPSGGIYEQYF,TGTGCCAGCAGCCAAGAAGTTCCTAGCGGGGGGATCTACGAGCAGTACTTC
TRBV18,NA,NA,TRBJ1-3,CASPIQGGGNTIYF,TGTGCCAGCCCGATTCAGGGAGGTGGAAACACCATATATTTT
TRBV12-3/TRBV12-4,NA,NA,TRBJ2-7,CASSLGPTYEQYF,TGTGCCAGCAGTTTAGGGCCGACCTACGAGCAGTACTTC
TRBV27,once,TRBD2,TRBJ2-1,CASSPPLTSDNEQFF,TGTGCCAGCAGTCCCCCACTTACTAGCGACAATGAGCAGTTCTTC
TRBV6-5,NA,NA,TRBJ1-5,CASRAQGNQPQHF,TGTGCCAGCAGAGCACAGGGCAATCAGCCCCAGCATTTT
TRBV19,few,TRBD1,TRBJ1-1,CASQVQGLNTEAFF,TGTGCCAGTCAAGTACAGGGGTTGAACACTGAAGCTTTCTTT
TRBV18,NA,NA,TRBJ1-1,CASSPAANTEAFF,TGTGCCAGCTCACCGGCCGCGAACACTGAAGCTTTCTTT
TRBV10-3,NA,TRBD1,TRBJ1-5,CAISAGQGGNQPQHF,TGTGCCATCAGCGCGGGACAGGGAGGCAATCAGCCCCAGCATTTT
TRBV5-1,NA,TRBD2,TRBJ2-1,CASMGLAATYNEQFF,TGCGCCAGCATGGGGCTAGCGGCCACCTACAATGAGCAGTTCTTC
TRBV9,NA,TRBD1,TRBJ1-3,CASSVGATGAGNTIYF,TGTGCCAGCAGCGTAGGAGCAACAGGGGCTGGAAACACCATATATTTT
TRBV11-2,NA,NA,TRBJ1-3,CASSFGGRARVGNTIYF,TGTGCCAGCAGCTTTGGAGGACGAGCGCGGGTTGGAAACACCATATATTTT
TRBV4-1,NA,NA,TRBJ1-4,CASGRPSTNEKLFF,TGCGCCAGCGGCCGGCCCTCGACTAATGAAAAACTGTTTTTT
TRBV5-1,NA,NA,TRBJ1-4,CASSYAGTSEEKLFF,TGCGCCAGCAGCTACGCCGGGACAAGTGAAGAAAAACTGTTTTTT
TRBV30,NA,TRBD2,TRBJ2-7,CAWGEGNEQYF,TGTGCCTGGGGGGAGGGAAACGAGCAGTACTTC
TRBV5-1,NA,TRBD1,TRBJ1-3,CASSPTGGAGNTIYF,TGCGCCAGCAGCCCCACAGGGGGCGCGGGAAACACCATATATTTT
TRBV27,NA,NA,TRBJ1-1,CASSLSISGNTEAFF,TGTGCCAGCAGTTTATCGATATCGGGGAACACTGAAGCTTTCTTT
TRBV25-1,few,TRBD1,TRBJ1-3,CASSDNDRGAGNTIYF,TGTGCCAGCAGTGACAACGACAGGGGAGCTGGAAACACCATATATTTT
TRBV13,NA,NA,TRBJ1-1,CASSLGESPGGFF,TGTGCCAGCAGCTTAGGGGAATCCCCCGGGGGTTTCTTT